This record covers a single T cell receptor beta chain. The same CDR3 also results from other DNA sequences found in this sample. This specimen belongs to a study of blood T cell repertoires in COVID-19. Study in general: Collection of acute and convalescent COVID-19 samples took place in the United States, Italy and Spain. The cDNA or gDNA used as material had been derived from T cells, B-cell-depleted T cells, or PBMCs.

Trimming left V 3 bases short and J 6 bases short, with 8 bases between. Germline values: CDR1 DFQATT, CDR2 SNEGSKA (reference sequence). The CDR3 is 11 amino acids. Per the authors' pipeline: How many nucleated cells were present was estimated from reference gene primer amplification. TCRdb keeps only in-frame clones here, not all; method: immunoSEQ multiplex PCR. D and trimming come from the DNA, and the V and J calls and clone size come from that table. Among about 130,000 clones listed, more than 80% were seen once. The sample was peripheral blood. V and J are TRBV20-1 and TRBJ1-1; D uncertain. This TCR was recovered from a human donor in a cohort sampled during active COVID-19. CDR3 nucleotide sequence: TGCAGTGCTAGGGAGACGGCTGAAGCTTTCTTT. It is translated as CSARETAEAFF.